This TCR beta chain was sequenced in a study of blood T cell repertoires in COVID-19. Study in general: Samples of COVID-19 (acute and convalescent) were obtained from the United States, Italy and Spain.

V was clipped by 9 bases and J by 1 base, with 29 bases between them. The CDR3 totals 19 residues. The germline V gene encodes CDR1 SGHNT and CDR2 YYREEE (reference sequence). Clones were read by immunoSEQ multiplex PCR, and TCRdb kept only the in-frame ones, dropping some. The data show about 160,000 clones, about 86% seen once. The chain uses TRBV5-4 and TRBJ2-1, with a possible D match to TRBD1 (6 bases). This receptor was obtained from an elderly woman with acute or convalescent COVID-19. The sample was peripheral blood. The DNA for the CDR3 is TGTGCCATCCCACAGGGCGCTAGCCGAGGTCAGTATTCCTACAATGAGCAGTTCTTC. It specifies CAIPQGASRGQYSYNEQFF.